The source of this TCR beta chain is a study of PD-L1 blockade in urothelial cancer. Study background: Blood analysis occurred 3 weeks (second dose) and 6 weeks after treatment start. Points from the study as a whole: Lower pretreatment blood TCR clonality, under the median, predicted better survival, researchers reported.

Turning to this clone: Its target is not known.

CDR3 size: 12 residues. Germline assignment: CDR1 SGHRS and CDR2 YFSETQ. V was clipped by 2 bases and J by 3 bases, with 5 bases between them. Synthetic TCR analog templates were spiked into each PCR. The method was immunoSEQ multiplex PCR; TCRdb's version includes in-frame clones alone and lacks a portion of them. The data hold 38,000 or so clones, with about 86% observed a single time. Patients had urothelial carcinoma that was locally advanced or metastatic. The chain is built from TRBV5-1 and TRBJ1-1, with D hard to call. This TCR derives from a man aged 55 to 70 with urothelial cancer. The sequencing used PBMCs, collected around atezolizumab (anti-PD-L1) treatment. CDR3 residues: CASSLGDTEAFF. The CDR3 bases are TGCGCCAGCAGCTTAGGAGACACTGAAGCTTTCTTT.